This T cell receptor (beta chain) stems from a study of blood T cells in healthy people across ages. Per germline, CDR1 SGHRS and CDR2 YFSETQ. Trimming removed 0 bases at V and 4 bases at J, with 11 bases between. CDR3 length equals 16 residues. Combining a sample-barcoded 5' primer with a J-beta primer mix, a second PCR ran for roughly 6 to 12 cycles. TCRdb used MiXCR to reprocess the 5' RACE reads, holding one entry per CDR3 protein. The data contain hundreds of thousands of distinct CDR3 sequences, under 65% of them singletons. Overall study results and limits: In these data, TCR beta diversity tracked strongly with naive T cell percentage. Naive CD4+ cell counts and diversity both ran higher in long-lived than in aged donors. One million T cells yielded diversity estimates that were considered underestimates.

Every sample yielded at least 7 million isolated PBMCs. Concerning this clonotype itself: Its antigen is undetermined.

The source material was blood. This clonotype was sampled from a man between 60 and 75 years old in good health. This chain links TRBV5-1 with TRBJ2-6, with unresolved D. CDR3 coding DNA: TGCGCCAGCAGCTTGGTGTGGCAGGAGGGGGCCAACGTCCTGACTTTC. Translated: CASSLVWQEGANVLTF.